The rows below give T cell receptor beta chains drawn from one sample of a study of T-cell memory formation after mild COVID-19. Each CDR3 protein is one row after TCRdb ran MiXCR on the 5' RACE reads. The repertoire includes a few hundred thousand distinct CDR3 sequences, approximately 20% of them detected once, and 20% to 25% sits in the top ten. Material: PBMCs or a T cell subset sorted from them (not recorded which). These receptors originate from a man between 18 and 29 years old who had mild COVID-19 (a few samples of this study predate the infection). Cell type and time point are not known. Both conserved end residues are part of each CDR3. The D gene is left open where the match is weak. Expanded clones get a size class; other rows say once, few or many, or leave the size out.

>NA|TRBJ1-2|TRBV20-1|few
TGCAGTGCTCTACGGGGAACCGCAGGGGATGGCTACACCTTC
CSALRGTAGDGYTF
>TRBD2|TRBJ2-1|TRBV4-1|NA
TGCGCCAGCAGCCAAAAAGGCGTAGCGGGGTCCTACAATGAGCAGTTCTTC
CASSQKGVAGSYNEQFF
>NA|TRBJ2-2|TRBV20-1|once
TGCAGTGCTCCGGTGGTGTGGGGATCGAACACCGGGGAGCTGTTTTTT
CSAPVVWGSNTGELFF
>NA|TRBJ2-1|TRBV29-1|many
TGCAGCGTTGAGGAGAGGGACTATGAGCAGTTCTTC
CSVEERDYEQFF
>TRBD1|TRBJ2-3|TRBV5-1|many
TGCGCCAGCAGCCGGACAGGGATCGGCTCAGATACGCAGTATTTT
CASSRTGIGSDTQYF
>TRBD1|TRBJ1-2|TRBV7-9|many
TGTGCCAGCAGCTTTGGGAGAGGGGGCGCTTATGGCTACACCTTC
CASSFGRGGAYGYTF
>NA|TRBJ1-5|TRBV20-1|NA
TGCAGTGATCAGCCCCAGCATTTT
CSDQPQHF
>TRBD2|TRBJ2-2|TRBV27|NA
TGTGCCAGCAGCCGTCCGGGGGGCACCGGGGAGCTGTTTTTT
CASSRPGGTGELFF
>NA|TRBJ2-3|TRBV7-8|few
TGTGCCAGCAGCAGCGTCCTAGGATCAGATACGCAGTATTTT
CASSSVLGSDTQYF
>TRBD1|TRBJ2-1|TRBV6-5|many
TGTGCCAGCAGTTACCGGACAGGGGGCAGGTATTTCCAGGGTGAGCAGTTCTTC
CASSYRTGGRYFQGEQFF
>NA|TRBJ2-5|TRBV20-1|NA
TGCAGTGCTACTAAGGCGACCCAGTACTTC
CSATKATQYF
>NA|TRBJ2-2|TRBV15|few
TGTGCCACCAGCAGAGAGAGAACCGGGGAGCTGTTTTTT
CATSRERTGELFF
>NA|TRBJ1-4|TRBV5-1|few
TGCGCCAGCAGCTTGGGATCGAGTATTCGGGGCGAAAAACTGTTTTTT
CASSLGSSIRGEKLFF
>TRBD1|TRBJ2-5|TRBV7-2|NA
TGTGCCAGCAGCTTAGTAAGTGGAGGACAGGGTGAAGAGACCCAGTACTTC
CASSLVSGGQGEETQYF
>TRBD2|TRBJ2-2|TRBV4-1|few
TGCGCCAGCAGCCCGCGGGAGGGAGGGTACGGGGAGCTGTTTTTT
CASSPREGGYGELFF
>TRBD2|TRBJ2-1|TRBV5-1|NA
TGCGCCAGCAGCTTCTGGACTAGCGGGGGGTCTACGTATTACAATGAGCAGTTCTTC
CASSFWTSGGSTYYNEQFF
>NA|TRBJ2-7|TRBV7-7|few
TGTGCCAGCAGCTTTTCCAGGGGTTACGAGCAGTACTTC
CASSFSRGYEQYF
>TRBD1|TRBJ2-1|TRBV6-1|many
TGTGCCAGCAGTGGAGACCCGGGACAGGGGAGCGATGAGCAGTTCTTC
CASSGDPGQGSDEQFF
>TRBD1|TRBJ1-1|TRBV10-3|few
TGTGCCATCAGGGGGGCAGGGGGCATGAACACTGAAGCTTTCTTT
CAIRGAGGMNTEAFF
>TRBD1|TRBJ1-5|TRBV20-1|NA
TGCAGTGCTCAGACAGGGCTTAATCAGCCCCAGCATTTT
CSAQTGLNQPQHF
>TRBD1|TRBJ1-2|TRBV6-5|NA
TGTGCCAGCAGTTACTCTACAGGGGTTTATGGCTACACCTTC
CASSYSTGVYGYTF
>TRBD2|TRBJ2-3|TRBV7-2|NA
TGTGCCAGCAGCTCCGTCCAGGGAGGGAAGAGCACAGATACGCAGTATTTT
CASSSVQGGKSTDTQYF
>TRBD1|TRBJ1-6|TRBV5-1|NA
TGCGCCAGCAGCTTGGGAACAGGGGGGAGTAATTCACCCCTCCACTTT
CASSLGTGGSNSPLHF
>NA|TRBJ1-1|TRBV5-1|NA
TGCGCCAGCAGCTTACCGCGAACAGCCGGGAACACTGAAGCTTTCTTT
CASSLPRTAGNTEAFF
>NA|TRBJ1-1|TRBV7-2|many
TGTGCCAGCAGCTCGAGGGGTGGAGGGGTGCCAATGAACACTGAAGCTTTCTTT
CASSSRGGGVPMNTEAFF
>NA|TRBJ1-2|TRBV6-6|NA
TGTGCCAGCAGTTACGTCAGTAACTATGGCTACACCTTC
CASSYVSNYGYTF
>NA|TRBJ2-3|TRBV5-4|few
TGTGCCAGCAGCGAGGGCACCGTCACAGATACGCAGTATTTT
CASSEGTVTDTQYF
>NA|TRBJ2-3|TRBV12-3/TRBV12-4|few
TGTGCCAGCAGTTTGGCTAGCGACTCAACGCAGTATTTT
CASSLASDSTQYF
>NA|TRBJ2-2|TRBV11-2|NA
TGTGCCAGCAGCTTTTTAGCGTCCACCGGGGAGCTGTTTTTT
CASSFLASTGELFF